Detailed here is one T cell receptor beta chain. Its antigen target is currently unknown. There are no base qualities to consult, and no much larger clone falls within one base. The sample comes from a study of blood T cell repertoires in COVID-19 (dated by TCRdb to the early 2020s). Regarding the study in general: Samples from collaborators originated in the United States, Italy and Spain and spanned both the acute and convalescent phases of COVID-19. The samples were drawn from two sources: the first 160 participants of the ongoing ImmuneRACE study, and 1,000 to 1,500 subjects contributed by 6 global collaborators. The prospective study material was composed of cDNA or gDNA derived from T cells, B-cell-depleted T cells, or PBMCs. A freely available public database, intended as a resource for researchers studying the immune response to SARS-CoV-2, is where the repertoires were released. HLA class I and class II types, where available, came from metadata supplied by the sample provider rather than from assay-based typing. The dataset comprised deeply sampled blood TCRbeta repertoires from subjects exposed to, actively infected with, or recovered from COVID-19. Sample metadata almost always included a de-identified subject ID, COVID-19 status, age in years and sex. Beyond this particular receptor, the publication reports: The amount of clinical and demographic metadata varied by source and participant and was provided uncurated.

V drops 5 bases and J drops 0 bases, leaving 8 bases in between. The CDR3 runs 14 residues from the cysteine to the phenylalanine. CDR3 DNA is the only sequence kept; it has 42 bases, read in frame from the first base. CDR1 and CDR2 (MNHEY, SVGEGT) derive from the germline V gene. Each collaborating institution followed its own protocols to collect whole blood in K2EDTA tubes. For TCRbeta analysis, collaborators shipped samples in one of three forms: frozen whole blood, isolated PBMCs, or DNA extracted from either of those sample types. TCRbeta CDR3 regions were amplified from genomic DNA using the immunoSEQ Assay, a bias-controlled multiplex PCR. Per the source publication's procedure: The number of nucleated cells in each sample was estimated by amplification of reference gene primers within the assay. To quantify the absolute abundance of each unique TCRbeta CDR3 rearrangement, sequence reads were collapsed and filtered. For each sample, productive Simpson clonality was calculated by taking the square root of Simpson's diversity index across productive rearrangements. TCRdb limited this immuneACCESS table to in-frame rearrangements with V and J called. A share of clones is missing; checked studies link under half to unresolved V genes, and the rest is unexplained. From that table come the V and J calls and clone size; the DNA was used to work out D and trimming. Within this sample are 100,000 to 150,000 clones, with around 85% of them counted one time only. The top ten hold around 17% of the sample.

The rearrangement combines TRBV6-2 or TRBV6-3 with TRBJ1-5; the D gene assignment is ambiguous. The TCR was taken from a woman aged 45-65 years with acute or convalescent COVID-19. Sequencing used peripheral blood. CDR3 region: CASSPDNSNQPQHF. The nucleotide sequence reads as follows: TGTGCCAGCAGTCCCGACAATAGCAATCAGCCCCAGCATTTT.